This TCR beta chain was documented in a study of post-analysis software for immune sequencing data. Study-level information: Clinical courses comprised relapsing-remitting, secondary progressive and progressive-relapsing multiple sclerosis.

Presence of unique molecular identifiers characterized the TCR beta cDNA libraries. Starting from approximately 1 to 10 million T cells, the study yielded approximately 500,000 cDNA molecules. TCRdb ran MiXCR on the PCR reads and lists one entry per CDR3 protein. The sample contains a few hundred thousand distinct CDR3 sequences, around a third of which appear only once. Study-wide results and caveats: When compared against controls, multiple sclerosis patients showed significantly lower normalized Chao1 diversity. Strong same-batch co-clustering of samples appeared with F measure clustering.

Comments on this clonotype: Its antigen is currently unknown.

The material sequenced was blood. The sequence was obtained from a girl under 18 with multiple sclerosis.

CDR3 loop: CASSLKVLGQGGHGYTF. CDR3 in DNA: TGTGCCAGCAGTTTAAAAGTGCTGGGACAGGGTGGCCATGGCTACACCTTC. V usage is TRBV12-3 or TRBV12-4 and J usage is TRBJ1-2, with 9 positions matching TRBD1. The CDR3 totals 17 residues. The J segment lost 6 bases and the V segment lost 2 bases, leaving 13 bases of the junction unmatched.